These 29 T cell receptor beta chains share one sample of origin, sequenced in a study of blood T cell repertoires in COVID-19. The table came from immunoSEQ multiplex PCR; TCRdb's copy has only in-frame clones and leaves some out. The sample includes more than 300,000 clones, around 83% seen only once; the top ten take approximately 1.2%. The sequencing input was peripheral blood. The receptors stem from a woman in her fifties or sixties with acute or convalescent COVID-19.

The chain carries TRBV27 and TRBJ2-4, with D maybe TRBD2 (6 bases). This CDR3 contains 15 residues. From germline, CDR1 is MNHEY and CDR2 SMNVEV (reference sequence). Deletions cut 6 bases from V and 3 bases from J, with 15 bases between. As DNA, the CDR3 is TGTGCCAGCAGACGCGGGGCCTCAAGCAAAAACATTCAGTACTTC. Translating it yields CASRRGASSKNIQYF.

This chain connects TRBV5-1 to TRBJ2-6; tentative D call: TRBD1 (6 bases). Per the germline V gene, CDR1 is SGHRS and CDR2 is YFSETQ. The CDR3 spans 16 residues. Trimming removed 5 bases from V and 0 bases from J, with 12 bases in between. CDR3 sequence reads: CASSKGQSSGANVLTF. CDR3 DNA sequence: TGCGCCAGCAGTAAGGGACAAAGCTCTGGGGCCAACGTCCTGACTTTC.

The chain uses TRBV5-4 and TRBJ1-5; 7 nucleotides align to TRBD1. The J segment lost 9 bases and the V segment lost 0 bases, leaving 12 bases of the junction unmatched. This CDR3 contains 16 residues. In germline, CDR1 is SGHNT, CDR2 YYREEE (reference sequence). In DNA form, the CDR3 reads TGTGCCAGCAGCTTGGATGGGACAGTGGGGGTGATGCCCCAGCATTTT. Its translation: CASSLDGTVGVMPQHF.

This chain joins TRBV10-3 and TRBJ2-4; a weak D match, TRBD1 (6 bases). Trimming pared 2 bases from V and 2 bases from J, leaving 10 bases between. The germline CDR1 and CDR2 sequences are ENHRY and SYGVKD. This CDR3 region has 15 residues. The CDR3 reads CAISEGGASKNIQYF. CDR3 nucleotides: TGTGCCATCAGTGAGGGGGGCGCTTCCAAAAACATTCAGTACTTC.

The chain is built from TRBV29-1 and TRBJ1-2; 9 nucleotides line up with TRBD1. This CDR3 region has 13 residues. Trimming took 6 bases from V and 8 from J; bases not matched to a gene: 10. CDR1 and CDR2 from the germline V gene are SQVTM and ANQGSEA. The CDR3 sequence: CSVPTGGTLGYTF. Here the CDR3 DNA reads TGCAGCGTCCCGACAGGGGGGACTTTGGGCTACACCTTC.

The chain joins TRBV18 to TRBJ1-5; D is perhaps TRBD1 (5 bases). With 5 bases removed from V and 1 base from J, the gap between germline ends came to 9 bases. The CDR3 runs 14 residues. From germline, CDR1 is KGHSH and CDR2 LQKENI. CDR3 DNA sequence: TGTGCCAGCTCAGGGGCCGGCAGCAATCAGCCCCAGCATTTT. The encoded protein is CASSGAGSNQPQHF.

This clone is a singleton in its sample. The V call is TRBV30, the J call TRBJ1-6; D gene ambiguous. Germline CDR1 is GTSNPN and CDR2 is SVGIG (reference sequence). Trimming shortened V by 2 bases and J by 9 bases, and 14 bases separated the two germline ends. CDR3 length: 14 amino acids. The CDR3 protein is CAWSLGREGSPLHF. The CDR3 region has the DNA TGTGCCTGGAGTCTAGGAAGAGAGGGTTCACCCCTCCACTTT.

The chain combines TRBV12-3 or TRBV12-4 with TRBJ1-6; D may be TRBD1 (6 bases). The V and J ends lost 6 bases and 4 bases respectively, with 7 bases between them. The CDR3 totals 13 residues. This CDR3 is CASRQGYNSPLHF. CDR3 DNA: TGTGCCAGCAGACAGGGATATAATTCACCCCTCCACTTT.

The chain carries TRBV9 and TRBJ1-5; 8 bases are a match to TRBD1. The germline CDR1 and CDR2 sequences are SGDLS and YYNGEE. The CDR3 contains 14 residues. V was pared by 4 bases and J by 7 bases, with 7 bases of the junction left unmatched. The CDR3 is CASSLGQGEQPQHF. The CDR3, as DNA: TGTGCCAGCAGCTTAGGACAGGGCGAGCAGCCCCAGCATTTT.

CDR3 coding DNA: TGTGCTAGTGGTTTAGGGAGCGAAAGGCAGTTCTTC. As protein: CASGLGSERQFF. The J gene is TRBJ2-1, the V gene TRBV12-5, with a tentative D call TRBD2 (5 bases). The CDR3 runs to 12 residues. V gave up 3 bases and J gave up 12 bases, with 12 bases separating them. Per germline, CDR1 LGHNT and CDR2 FRNRAP.

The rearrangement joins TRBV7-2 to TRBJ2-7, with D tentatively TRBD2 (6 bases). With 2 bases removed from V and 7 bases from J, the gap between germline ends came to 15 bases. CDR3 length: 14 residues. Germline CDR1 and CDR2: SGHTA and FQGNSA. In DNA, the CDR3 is TGTGCCAGCAGCTTAAGCGGGCCTCGACGGGAGCAGTACTTC. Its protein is CASSLSGPRREQYF.

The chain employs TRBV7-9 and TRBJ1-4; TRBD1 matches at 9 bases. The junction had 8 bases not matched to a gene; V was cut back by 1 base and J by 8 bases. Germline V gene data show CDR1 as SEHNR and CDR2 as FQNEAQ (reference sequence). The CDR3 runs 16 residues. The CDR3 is CASSLGAGQGGEKLFF. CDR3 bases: TGTGCCAGCAGCTTAGGGGCGGGACAGGGAGGCGAAAAACTGTTTTTT.

CDR3 region: CASSTGQGIEKLFF. CDR3 nucleotides: TGCGCCAGCAGCACGGGACAGGGAATTGAAAAACTGTTTTTT. The V call is TRBV5-1, the J call TRBJ1-4, with TRBD1 matching 9 bases. V dropped 4 bases and J dropped 7; count of bases not matched to a gene: 5. The CDR3 has 14 amino acids. CDR1 and CDR2 from the germline V gene are SGHRS and YFSETQ.

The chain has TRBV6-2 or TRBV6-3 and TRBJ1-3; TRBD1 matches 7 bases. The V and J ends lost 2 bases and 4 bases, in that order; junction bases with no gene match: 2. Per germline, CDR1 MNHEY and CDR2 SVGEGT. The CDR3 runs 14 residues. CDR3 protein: CASSYEGAGNTIYF. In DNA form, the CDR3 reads TGTGCCAGCAGTTACGAGGGGGCGGGAAACACCATATATTTT.

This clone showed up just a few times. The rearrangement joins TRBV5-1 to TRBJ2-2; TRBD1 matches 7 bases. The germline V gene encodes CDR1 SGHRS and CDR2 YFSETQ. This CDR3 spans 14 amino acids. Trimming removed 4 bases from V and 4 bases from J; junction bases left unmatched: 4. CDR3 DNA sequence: TGCGCCAGCAGCCCTTGGGACAGCACCGGGGAGCTGTTTTTT. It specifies CASSPWDSTGELFF.

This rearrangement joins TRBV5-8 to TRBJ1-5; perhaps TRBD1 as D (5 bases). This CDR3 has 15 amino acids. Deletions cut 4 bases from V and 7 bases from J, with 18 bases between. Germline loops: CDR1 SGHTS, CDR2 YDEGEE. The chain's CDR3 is CASSPRGRGAQPQHF. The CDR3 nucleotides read TGTGCCAGCAGCCCGCGGGGGAGAGGGGCCCAGCCCCAGCATTTT.

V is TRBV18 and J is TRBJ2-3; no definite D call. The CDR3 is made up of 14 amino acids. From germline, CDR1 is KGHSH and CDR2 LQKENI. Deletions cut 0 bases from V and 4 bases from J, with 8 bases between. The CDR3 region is CASSPPLGSDTQYF. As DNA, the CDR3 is TGTGCCAGCTCACCACCCCTGGGCTCAGATACGCAGTATTTT.

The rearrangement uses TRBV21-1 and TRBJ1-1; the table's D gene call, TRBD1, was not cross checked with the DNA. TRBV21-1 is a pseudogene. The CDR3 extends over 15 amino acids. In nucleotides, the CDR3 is TGTGCCAGCAGCATGTCAGGGGATGAGGACACTGAAGCTTTCTTT. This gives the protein CASSMSGDEDTEAFF.

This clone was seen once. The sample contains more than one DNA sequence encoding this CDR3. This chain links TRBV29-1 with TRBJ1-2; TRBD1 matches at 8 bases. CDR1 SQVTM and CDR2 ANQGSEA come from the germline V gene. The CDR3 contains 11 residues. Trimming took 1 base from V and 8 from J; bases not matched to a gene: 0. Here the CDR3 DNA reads TGCAGCGTTGAAGGGACAGGGGGCTACACCTTC. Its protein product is CSVEGTGGYTF.

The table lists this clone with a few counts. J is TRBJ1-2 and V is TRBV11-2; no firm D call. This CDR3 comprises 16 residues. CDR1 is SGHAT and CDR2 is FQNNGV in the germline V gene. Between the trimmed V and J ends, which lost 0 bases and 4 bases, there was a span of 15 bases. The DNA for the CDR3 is TGTGCCAGCAGCTTAGATCTTTCCCCACAGTCCTATGGCTACACCTTC. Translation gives CASSLDLSPQSYGYTF.

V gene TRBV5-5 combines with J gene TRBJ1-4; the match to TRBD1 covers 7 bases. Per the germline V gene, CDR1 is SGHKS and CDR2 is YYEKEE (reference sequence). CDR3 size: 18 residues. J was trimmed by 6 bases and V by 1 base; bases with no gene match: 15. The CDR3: CASSLLSDRGRMDEKLFF. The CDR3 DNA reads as TGTGCCAGCAGCTTGCTCAGTGATAGGGGGCGCATGGATGAAAAACTGTTTTTT.

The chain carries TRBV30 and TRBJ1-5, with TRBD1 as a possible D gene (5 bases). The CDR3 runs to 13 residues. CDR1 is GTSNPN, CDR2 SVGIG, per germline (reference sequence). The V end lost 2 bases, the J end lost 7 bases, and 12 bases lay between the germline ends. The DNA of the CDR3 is TGTGCCTGGAGTACGGGGGAAGGACAGCCCCAGCATTTT. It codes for CAWSTGEGQPQHF.

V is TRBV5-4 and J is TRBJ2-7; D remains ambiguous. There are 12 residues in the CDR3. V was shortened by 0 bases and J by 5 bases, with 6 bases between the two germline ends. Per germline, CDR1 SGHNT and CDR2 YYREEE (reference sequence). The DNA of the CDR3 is TGTGCCAGCAGCTTGGGCCCTAACGAGCAGTACGTC. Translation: CASSLGPNEQYV.

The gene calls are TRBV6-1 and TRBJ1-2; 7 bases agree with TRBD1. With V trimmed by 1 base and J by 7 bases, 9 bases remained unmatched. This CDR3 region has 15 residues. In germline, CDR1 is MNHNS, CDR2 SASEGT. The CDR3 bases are TGTGCCAGCAGTGAAGTCCCAGGGGGAGACTTTGGCTACACCTTC. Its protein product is CASSEVPGGDFGYTF.

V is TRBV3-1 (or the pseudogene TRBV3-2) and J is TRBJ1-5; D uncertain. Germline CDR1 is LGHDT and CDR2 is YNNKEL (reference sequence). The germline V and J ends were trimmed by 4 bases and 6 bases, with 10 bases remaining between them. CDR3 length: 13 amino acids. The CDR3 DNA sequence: TGTGCCAGCAGCCCGCGGGATGGTCAGCCCCAGCATTTT. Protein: CASSPRDGQPQHF.

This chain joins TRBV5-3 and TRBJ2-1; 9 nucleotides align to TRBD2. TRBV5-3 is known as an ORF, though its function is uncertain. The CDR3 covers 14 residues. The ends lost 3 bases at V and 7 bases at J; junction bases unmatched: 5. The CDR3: CARSWLTSGNEQFF. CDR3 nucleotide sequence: TGTGCCAGAAGCTGGTTGACTAGCGGTAATGAGCAGTTCTTC.

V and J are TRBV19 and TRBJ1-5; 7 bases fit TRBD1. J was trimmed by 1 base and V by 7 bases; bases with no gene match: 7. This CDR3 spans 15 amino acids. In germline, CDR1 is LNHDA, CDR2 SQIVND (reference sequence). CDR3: CASTIQGGSNQPQHF. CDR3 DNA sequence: TGTGCCAGTACCATTCAGGGGGGAAGCAATCAGCCCCAGCATTTT.

The CDR3 reads CASSQGGQGPYEQYF. CDR3 bases: TGCGCCAGCAGCCAAGGTGGACAGGGGCCCTACGAGCAGTACTTC. This rearrangement joins TRBV4-1 to TRBJ2-7; TRBD1 agrees at 9 bases. V trimming: 1 base; J trimming: 2 bases; junction bases outside the gene matches: 3. CDR1 is MGHRA and CDR2 is YSYEKL in the germline V gene. The CDR3 extends over 15 amino acids.

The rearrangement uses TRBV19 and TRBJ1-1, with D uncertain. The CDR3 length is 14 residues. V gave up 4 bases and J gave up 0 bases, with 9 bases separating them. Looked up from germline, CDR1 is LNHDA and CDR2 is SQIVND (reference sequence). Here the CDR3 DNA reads TGTGCCAGTAGTAAGAAGCGGATGAACACTGAAGCTTTCTTT. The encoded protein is CASSKKRMNTEAFF.